The source of this T cell receptor (beta chain) is a study of cytomegalovirus exposure and HLA in healthy donors. Turning to the study itself: The platform used for the 120 or so validation repertoires matched that of the 666 first-cohort repertoires, a later analysis reported.

As to this clone: The target antigen is unknown.

V was clipped by 5 bases and J by 10 bases; unmatched bases: 18. CDR1 is SGHNT and CDR2 is YYREEE in the germline V gene (reference sequence). The CDR3 has 18 amino acids. Sequencing was performed with immunoSEQ multiplex PCR; in TCRdb, only in-frame clones are kept and a portion is missing. Among roughly 150,000 clones, about 87% were seen once, and the ten largest hold roughly 9%. Study-level results: While the bulk of TCR sequences proved rare, some public TCRs turned up in many donors. For cytomegalovirus status, the classifier reportedly gave diagnoses with high specificity and sensitivity.

This TCR was recovered from a man younger than 35 in good health and CMV-seropositive. Source material: PBMCs. The V gene is TRBV5-4, the J gene TRBJ2-1, with TRBD2 identical over 13 bases. The CDR3 sequence: CASREAPNSGTSGTEQFF. CDR3 DNA: TGTGCCAGCAGAGAAGCGCCGAATTCCGGGACTAGCGGGACGGAGCAGTTCTTC.